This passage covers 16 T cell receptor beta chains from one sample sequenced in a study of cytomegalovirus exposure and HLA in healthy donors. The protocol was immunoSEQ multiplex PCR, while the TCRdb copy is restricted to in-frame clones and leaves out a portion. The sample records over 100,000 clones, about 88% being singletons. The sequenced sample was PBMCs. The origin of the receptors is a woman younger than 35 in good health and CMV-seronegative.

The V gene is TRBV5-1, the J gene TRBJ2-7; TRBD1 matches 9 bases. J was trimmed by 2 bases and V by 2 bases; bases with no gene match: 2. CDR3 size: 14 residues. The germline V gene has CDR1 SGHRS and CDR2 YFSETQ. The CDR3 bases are TGCGCCAGCAGCTTAGGACAGGGGCCCTACGAGCAGTACTTC. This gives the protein CASSLGQGPYEQYF.

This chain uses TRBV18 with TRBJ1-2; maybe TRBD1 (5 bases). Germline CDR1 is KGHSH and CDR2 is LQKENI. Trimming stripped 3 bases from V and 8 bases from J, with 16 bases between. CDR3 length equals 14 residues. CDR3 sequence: CASSPKQEWVGYTF. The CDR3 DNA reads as TGTGCCAGCTCACCCAAACAGGAGTGGGTAGGCTACACCTTC.

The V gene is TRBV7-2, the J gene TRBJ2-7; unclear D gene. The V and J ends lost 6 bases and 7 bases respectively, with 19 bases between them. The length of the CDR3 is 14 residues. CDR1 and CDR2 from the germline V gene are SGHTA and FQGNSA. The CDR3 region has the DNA TGTGCCAGCAGAAATGTCTCGGGTCCCCAGGAGCAGTACTTC. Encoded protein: CASRNVSGPQEQYF.

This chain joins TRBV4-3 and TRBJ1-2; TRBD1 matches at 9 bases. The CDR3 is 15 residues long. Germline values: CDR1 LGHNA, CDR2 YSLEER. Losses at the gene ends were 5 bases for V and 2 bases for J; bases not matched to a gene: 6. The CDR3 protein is CASSGRDRANYGYTF. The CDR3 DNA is TGCGCCAGCAGCGGCCGGGACAGGGCCAACTATGGCTACACCTTC.

CDR3 residues: CASSQDSAGLSWAGELFF. Here the CDR3 DNA reads TGCGCCAGCAGCCAAGATTCGGCAGGACTAAGTTGGGCCGGGGAGCTGTTTTTT. V gene TRBV4-3 combines with J gene TRBJ2-2; TRBD2 might be the D (6 bases). CDR3 length: 18 amino acids. The germline gives CDR1 LGHNA, CDR2 YSLEER. V was trimmed by 0 bases and J by 6 bases, leaving 20 bases between them.

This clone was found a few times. The CDR3 bases are TGTGCCAGCAGTTTGCCAGGCGGACTAGCGGGAGCGTACGAGCAGTACTTC. This codes for CASSLPGGLAGAYEQYF. This chain links TRBV28 with TRBJ2-7; 13 bases align to TRBD2. Germline V gene data show CDR1 as MDHEN and CDR2 as SYDVKM. The CDR3 runs to 17 residues. Germline trimming cut 3 bases from V and 4 bases from J; bases unmatched to any gene: 9. The full variable domain, rest sourced from reference TRBV28 and TRBJ2-7, is DVKVTQSSRYLVKRTGEKVFLECVQDMDHENMFWYRQDPGLGLRLIYFSYDVKMKEKGDIPEGYSVSREKKERFSLILESASTNQTSMYLCASSLPGGLAGAYEQYFGPGTRLTVT.

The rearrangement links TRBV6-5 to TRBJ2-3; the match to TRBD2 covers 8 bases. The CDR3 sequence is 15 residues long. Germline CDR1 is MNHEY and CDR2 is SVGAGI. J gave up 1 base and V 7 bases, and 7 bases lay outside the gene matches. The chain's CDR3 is CASKIRRGGTDTQYF. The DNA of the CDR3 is TGTGCCAGCAAAATTAGGCGGGGGGGCACAGATACGCAGTATTTT.

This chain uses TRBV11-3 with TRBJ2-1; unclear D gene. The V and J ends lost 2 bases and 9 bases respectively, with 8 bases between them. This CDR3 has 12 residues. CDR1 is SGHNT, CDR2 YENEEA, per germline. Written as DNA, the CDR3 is TGTGCCAGCAGCTTACTTGGCGGTGAGCAGTTCTTC. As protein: CASSLLGGEQFF. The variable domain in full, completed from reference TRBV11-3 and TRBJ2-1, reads EAGVVQSPRYKIIEKKQPVAFWCNPISGHNTLYWYLQNLGQGPELLIRYENEEAVDDSQLPKDRFSAERLKGVDSTLKIQPAELGDSAVYLCASSLLGGEQFFGPGTRLTVL.

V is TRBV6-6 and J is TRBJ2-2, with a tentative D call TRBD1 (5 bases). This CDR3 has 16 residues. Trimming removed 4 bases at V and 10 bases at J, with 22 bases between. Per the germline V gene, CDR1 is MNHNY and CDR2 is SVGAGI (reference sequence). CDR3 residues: CASSFSRELVGVELFF. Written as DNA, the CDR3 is TGTGCCAGCAGTTTTAGCAGGGAATTGGTTGGAGTGGAGCTGTTTTTT.

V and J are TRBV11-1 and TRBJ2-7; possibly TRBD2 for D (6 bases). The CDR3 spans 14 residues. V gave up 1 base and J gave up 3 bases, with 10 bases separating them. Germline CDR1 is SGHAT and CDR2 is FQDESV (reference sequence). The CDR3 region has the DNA TGTGCCAGCAGCTTAGGCGGGGACCACTACGAGCAGTACTTC. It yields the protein CASSLGGDHYEQYF.

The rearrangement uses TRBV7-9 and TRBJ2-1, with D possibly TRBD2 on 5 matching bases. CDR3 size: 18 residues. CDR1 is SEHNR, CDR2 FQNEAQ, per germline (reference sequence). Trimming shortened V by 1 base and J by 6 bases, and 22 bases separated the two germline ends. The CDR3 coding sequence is TGTGCCAGCAGCTTAGACTTTGGTGGGAGCTTGATTGGCAATGAGCAGTTCTTC. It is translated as CASSLDFGGSLIGNEQFF.

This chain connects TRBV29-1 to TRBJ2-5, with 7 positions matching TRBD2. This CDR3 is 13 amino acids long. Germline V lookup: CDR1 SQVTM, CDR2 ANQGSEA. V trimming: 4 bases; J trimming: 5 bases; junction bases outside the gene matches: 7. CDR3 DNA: TGCAGCGTTGTGAAGGGAGGGGTCGAGACCCAGTACTTC. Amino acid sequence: CSVVKGGVETQYF.

The CDR3 sequence: CASSSGQTGELFF. CDR3 in DNA: TGTGCCAGCAGCTCCGGACAAACCGGGGAGCTGTTTTTT. The rearrangement uses TRBV11-2 and TRBJ2-2; a weak D match, TRBD1 (5 bases). V was trimmed by 4 bases and J by 5 bases, leaving 8 bases between them. CDR1 is SGHAT, CDR2 FQNNGV, per germline. This CDR3 region has 13 residues.

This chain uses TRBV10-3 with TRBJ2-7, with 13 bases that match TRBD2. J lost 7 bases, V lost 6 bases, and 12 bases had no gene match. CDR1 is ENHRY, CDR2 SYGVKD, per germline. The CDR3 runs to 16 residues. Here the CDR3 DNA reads TGTGCCATCAGAGGGACTAGCGGGAAAGGGGGTGAAGAGCAGTACTTC. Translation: CAIRGTSGKGGEEQYF.

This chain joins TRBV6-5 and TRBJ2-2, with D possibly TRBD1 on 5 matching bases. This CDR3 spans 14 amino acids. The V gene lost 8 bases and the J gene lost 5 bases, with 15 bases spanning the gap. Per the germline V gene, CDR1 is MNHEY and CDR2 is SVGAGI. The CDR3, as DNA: TGTGCCAGCGCTCCCCCAGGGTTGACCGGGGAGCTGTTTTTT. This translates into CASAPPGLTGELFF.

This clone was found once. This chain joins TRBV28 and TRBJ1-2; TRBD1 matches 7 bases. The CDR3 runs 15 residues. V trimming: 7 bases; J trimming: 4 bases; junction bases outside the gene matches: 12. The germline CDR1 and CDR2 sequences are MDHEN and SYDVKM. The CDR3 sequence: CASTEGASGGYGYTF. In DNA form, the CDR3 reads TGTGCCAGCACAGAGGGGGCCTCGGGCGGCTATGGCTACACCTTC.